One and the same sample provided the 25 T cell receptor beta chains below, sequenced in a study of shared clonotypes between healthy human individuals. Clones were sequenced by immunoSEQ multiplex PCR, and TCRdb holds only the in-frame ones, with some missing. This table has 600,000 to 700,000 clones, more than 70% appearing once. The specimen was memory CD4+ T cells sorted from blood. The subset here: CD45RA-negative fraction. The receptors stem from a woman in her 30s in good health.

The CDR3 spells CASRDNTGELFF. As DNA, the CDR3 is TGTGCCAGCAGGGACAACACCGGGGAGCTGTTTTTT. The chain uses TRBV2 and TRBJ2-2; D remains ambiguous. Germline values: CDR1 SNHLY, CDR2 FYNNEI. V lost 6 bases and J 2 bases, leaving 4 bases between the germline ends. CDR3 length equals 12 residues.

This clone was found a few times. The chain links TRBV19 to TRBJ2-2; a weak D match, TRBD2 (6 bases). The CDR3 extends over 15 amino acids. Trimming stripped 10 bases from V and 2 bases from J, with 17 bases between. CDR1 and CDR2 from the germline V gene are LNHDA and SQIVND (reference sequence). CDR3 in amino acids: CATKMASVNTGELFF. CDR3 coding DNA: TGTGCCACCAAAATGGCTAGCGTTAACACCGGGGAGCTGTTTTTT.

V and J are TRBV28 and TRBJ1-5, with a weak D call TRBD1 (5 bases). V shed 6 bases and J shed 4 bases, with 10 bases lying between them. The CDR3 is made up of 13 amino acids. From germline, CDR1 is MDHEN and CDR2 SYDVKM. CDR3 sequence: CASRKQENQPQHF. In DNA, the CDR3 is TGTGCCAGCAGAAAACAGGAAAATCAGCCCCAGCATTTT. Filled out from reference TRBV28 and TRBJ1-5, the complete variable domain reads DVKVTQSSRYLVKRTGEKVFLECVQDMDHENMFWYRQDPGLGLRLIYFSYDVKMKEKGDIPEGYSVSREKKERFSLILESASTNQTSMYLCASRKQENQPQHFGDGTRLSIL.

This chain's CDR3 is CASSLDVTAGGPRYNEQFF. The CDR3 nucleotides are TGCGCCAGCAGCTTGGATGTAACAGCGGGAGGGCCTAGGTACAATGAGCAGTTCTTC. The V and J genes are TRBV5-1 and TRBJ2-1, with 10 bases matching TRBD2. CDR1 and CDR2 (germline): SGHRS, YFSETQ. There are 19 residues in the CDR3. The J segment lost 4 bases and the V segment lost 0 bases, leaving 13 bases of the junction unmatched. Filled out from reference TRBV5-1 and TRBJ2-1, the complete variable domain reads KAGVTQTPRYLIKTRGQQVTLSCSPISGHRSVSWYQQTPGQGLQFLFEYFSETQRNKGNFPGRFSGRQFSNSRSEMNVSTLELGDSALYLCASSLDVTAGGPRYNEQFFGPGTRLTVL.

CDR3 residues: CASHGEGRTDNEQFF. CDR3 in DNA: TGTGCCAGCCACGGCGAGGGGAGGACCGACAATGAGCAGTTCTTC. The chain has TRBV27 and TRBJ2-1; D is perhaps TRBD2 (6 bases). Germline V lookup: CDR1 MNHEY, CDR2 SMNVEV (reference sequence). V lost 8 bases and J lost 5, with 19 bases in between. The CDR3 is 15 residues long.

This clone showed up just a few times. The rearrangement uses TRBV28 and TRBJ1-5; TRBD1 aligns across 8 bases. The CDR3 contains 17 residues. The V gene's germline CDR1 is MDHEN and CDR2 SYDVKM. Germline trimming cut 5 bases from V and 3 bases from J; bases unmatched to any gene: 12. The CDR3 coding sequence is TGTGCCAGCAGTGCTCCGGGACAGGACCTTTTCAATCAGCCCCAGCATTTT. Encoded protein: CASSAPGQDLFNQPQHF.

The chain combines TRBV29-1 with TRBJ2-1, with D tentatively TRBD1 (6 bases). The CDR3 consists of 13 residues. V lost 4 bases and J 5 bases, leaving 12 bases between the germline ends. CDR1 SQVTM and CDR2 ANQGSEA come from the germline V gene. CDR3: CSVGSQGNNEQFF. The CDR3, as DNA: TGCAGCGTTGGGTCACAGGGCAACAATGAGCAGTTCTTC.

Of note for this clone: The sample contains more than one DNA sequence encoding this CDR3. V and J are TRBV6-6 and TRBJ1-4; 7 bases match TRBD1. CDR3 length: 15 amino acids. Losses at the gene ends were 0 bases for V and 5 bases for J; bases not matched to a gene: 3. Germline V CDR1 and CDR2: MNHNY, SVGAGI (reference sequence). The CDR3 DNA reads TGTGCCAGCAGTTACTCGACAGGGCTAAATGAAAAACTGTTTTTT. Encoded protein: CASSYSTGLNEKLFF.

The chain carries TRBV4-1 and TRBJ2-1, with 11 bases fitting TRBD2. The V segment lost 6 bases and the J segment 1 base; nucleotides outside the gene matches: 14. CDR3 length: 19 residues. Germline-derived CDR1 and CDR2 are MGHRA and YSYEKL. The CDR3 DNA is TGCGCCAGCAGGCAGCTCCCTAGCGGGGGGATTGGGTCCTACAATGAGCAGTTCTTC. Its protein is CASRQLPSGGIGSYNEQFF.

The rearrangement links TRBV6-5 to TRBJ1-3; D remains ambiguous. V lost 0 bases to trimming and J lost 4 bases, with 13 bases between them. Germline V gene sequence: CDR1 MNHEY, CDR2 SVGAGI. The CDR3 has 16 amino acids. The CDR3 region has the DNA TGTGCCAGCAGTTACTCGAAAGGGTTCGGGGGAAACACCATATATTTT. Protein product: CASSYSKGFGGNTIYF.

The J gene is TRBJ2-1, the V gene TRBV2; TRBD2 agrees at 12 bases. The CDR3 is 15 amino acids. Germline trimming cut 2 bases from V and 9 bases from J; bases unmatched to any gene: 5. Germline CDR1 and CDR2: SNHLY and FYNNEI. The CDR3 nucleotides are TGTGCCAGCAGTGAAACTAGCGGGAGGAAGGGTGAGCAGTTCTTC. Translated, it gives CASSETSGRKGEQFF.

This clone was picked up a small number of times. The chain recombines TRBV6-4 with TRBJ1-2; D not resolved. This CDR3 comprises 14 residues. With 2 bases removed from V and 8 bases from J, the gap between germline ends came to 15 bases. CDR1 MRHNA and CDR2 SNTAGT come from the germline V gene. CDR3 amino acids: CASSDNRRLLGYTF. Here the CDR3 DNA reads TGTGCCAGCAGTGACAACCGGAGGCTTCTAGGCTACACCTTC.

This clone was observed a few times. The rearrangement links TRBV2 to TRBJ1-5; the match to TRBD1 covers 7 bases. After removal of 7 bases from V and 7 bases from J, the junction contained 7 bases not matched to a gene. CDR1 is SNHLY, CDR2 FYNNEI, per germline. The CDR3 sequence is 13 residues long. The CDR3 DNA sequence: TGTGCCAGCACCTTAGACAGGGAGCAGCCCCAGCATTTT. It codes for CASTLDREQPQHF.

The chain is built from TRBV18 and TRBJ2-2, with TRBD1 identical over 8 bases. Per germline, CDR1 KGHSH and CDR2 LQKENI. This CDR3 has 14 amino acids. With 1 base clipped from V and 6 bases from J, the junction kept 1 base outside the gene matches. The CDR3 coding sequence is TGTGCCAGCTCACCACTACAGGGGGCCGGGGAGCTGTTTTTT. Its protein is CASSPLQGAGELFF.

This clone was seen just once. The J gene is TRBJ2-2, the V gene TRBV27; tentative D call: TRBD2 (6 bases). Germline loops: CDR1 MNHEY, CDR2 SMNVEV (reference sequence). V lost 5 bases to trimming and J lost 6 bases, with 16 bases between them. The CDR3 is made up of 15 amino acids. The DNA of the CDR3 is TGTGCCAGCAGTGCCGGGAGAACCCGGGCCGGGGAGCTGTTTTTT. It specifies CASSAGRTRAGELFF.

This chain uses TRBV12-5 with TRBJ2-5; D is tentatively TRBD1 or TRBD2 (6 bases each). Germline CDR1 is LGHNT and CDR2 is FRNRAP. CDR3 length: 15 amino acids. Trimming removed 1 base from V and 2 bases from J, with 11 bases in between. Written as DNA, the CDR3 is TGTGCTAGTGGTTTGGGCGGAGGGGGACAAGAGACCCAGTACTTC. It codes for CASGLGGGGQETQYF.

The chain couples TRBV10-3 to TRBJ1-1, with a possible D match to TRBD1 (5 bases). Germline CDR1 is ENHRY and CDR2 is SYGVKD. The V gene lost 7 bases and the J gene lost 8 bases, with 14 bases spanning the gap. CDR3 length: 12 residues. The CDR3 loop reads CAITTGRAEAFF. The DNA for the CDR3 is TGTGCCATCACAACAGGACGGGCGGAAGCTTTCTTT.

Concerning this clone: The junction departs from germline at one end; a sequencing error may be responsible. The V gene is TRBV6-1, the J gene TRBJ2-7; 7 bases are a match to TRBD1. There are 16 residues in the CDR3. The germline CDR1 and CDR2 sequences are MNHNS and SASEGT. CDR3 sequence (DNA): TGTGCCATCAGTGAGTCGGGACAGAAAGCTCAGTACGAGCAGTACTTC. It is translated as CAISESGQKAQYEQYF.

The V gene is TRBV20-1, the J gene TRBJ2-1; the D is unclear. This CDR3 region has 11 residues. V was clipped by 6 bases and J by 7 bases, with 10 bases between them. Germline CDR1 reads DFQATT; CDR2 reads SNEGSKA (reference sequence). This chain's CDR3 is CSAVMRNEQFF. The CDR3 DNA reads as TGCAGTGCCGTAATGAGGAATGAGCAGTTCTTC.

This chain connects TRBV5-1 to TRBJ1-1; TRBD1 agrees at 7 bases. V trimming: 0 bases; J trimming: 5 bases; junction bases outside the gene matches: 7. This CDR3 has 15 residues. In germline, CDR1 is SGHRS, CDR2 YFSETQ. CDR3 sequence reads: CASSLGSTGETEAFF. The CDR3 DNA follows: TGCGCCAGCAGCTTGGGAAGTACAGGGGAGACTGAAGCTTTCTTT.

The V and J genes are TRBV19 and TRBJ2-2; the D is unclear. This CDR3 is built from 14 residues. The germline V gene has CDR1 LNHDA and CDR2 SQIVND (reference sequence). V was cut by 2 bases and J by 8 bases, with 12 bases left in between. The CDR3 DNA reads TGTGCCAGTAGTATAAGGGCCTCGTGGGGGGAGCTGTTTTTT. Amino acid sequence: CASSIRASWGELFF. Filled out from reference TRBV19 and TRBJ2-2, the complete variable domain reads DGGITQSPKYLFRKEGQNVTLSCEQNLNHDAMYWYRQDPGQGLRLIYYSQIVNDFQKGDIAEGYSVSREKKESFPLTVTSAQKNPTAFYLCASSIRASWGELFFGEGSRLTVL.

This rearrangement joins TRBV7-8 to TRBJ2-5, with D possibly matching TRBD2 (5 bases). Germline lookup yields CDR1 SGHVS and CDR2 FQNEAQ. With 3 bases removed from V and 1 base from J, the gap between germline ends came to 6 bases. The CDR3 has 13 residues. In nucleotides, the CDR3 is TGTGCCAGCAGCTTGGACTCCCAAGAGACCCAGTACTTC. Translated, it gives CASSLDSQETQYF.

This sequence joins TRBV6-1 and TRBJ2-7; D gene ambiguous. V lost 3 bases, J lost 6 bases, and 12 bases lay in between. CDR1 is MNHNS and CDR2 is SASEGT in the germline V gene. CDR3 length: 13 amino acids. CDR3 bases: TGTGCCAGCAGTGAGTCGTCCACAGCCGAGCAGTACTTC. As protein: CASSESSTAEQYF.

The CDR3 coding sequence is TGTGCCAGCAGCCAGAACGATTACGAGCAGTACTTC. It encodes CASSQNDYEQYF. The rearrangement links TRBV11-3 to TRBJ2-7; no reliable D call. The CDR3 consists of 12 residues. V was cut by 5 bases and J by 4 bases, with 9 bases left in between. Germline V CDR1 and CDR2: SGHNT, YENEEA.

The V and J genes are TRBV19 and TRBJ2-3; the D gene is possibly TRBD1 (6 bases). The CDR3 extends over 13 amino acids. In germline, CDR1 is LNHDA, CDR2 SQIVND (reference sequence). With 7 bases removed from V and 4 bases from J, the gap between germline ends came to 12 bases. This chain's CDR3 is CASTEQGADTQYF. CDR3 sequence (DNA): TGTGCCAGTACGGAACAGGGTGCAGATACGCAGTATTTT.